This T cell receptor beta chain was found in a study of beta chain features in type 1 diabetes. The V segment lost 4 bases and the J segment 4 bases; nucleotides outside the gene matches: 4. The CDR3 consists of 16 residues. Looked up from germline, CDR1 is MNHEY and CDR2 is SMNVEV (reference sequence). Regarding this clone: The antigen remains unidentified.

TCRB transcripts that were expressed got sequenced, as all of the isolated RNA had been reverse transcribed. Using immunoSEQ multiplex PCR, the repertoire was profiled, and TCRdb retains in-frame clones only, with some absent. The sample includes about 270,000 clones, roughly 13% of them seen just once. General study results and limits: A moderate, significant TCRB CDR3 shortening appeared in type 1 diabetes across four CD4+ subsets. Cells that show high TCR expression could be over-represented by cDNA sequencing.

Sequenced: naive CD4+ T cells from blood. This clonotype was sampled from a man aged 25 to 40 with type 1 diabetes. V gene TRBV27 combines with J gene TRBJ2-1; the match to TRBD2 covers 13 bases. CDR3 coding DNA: TGTGCCAGCAGTTCCCGGGGACTAGCGGGGTACAATGAGCAGTTCTTC. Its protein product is CASSSRGLAGYNEQFF.